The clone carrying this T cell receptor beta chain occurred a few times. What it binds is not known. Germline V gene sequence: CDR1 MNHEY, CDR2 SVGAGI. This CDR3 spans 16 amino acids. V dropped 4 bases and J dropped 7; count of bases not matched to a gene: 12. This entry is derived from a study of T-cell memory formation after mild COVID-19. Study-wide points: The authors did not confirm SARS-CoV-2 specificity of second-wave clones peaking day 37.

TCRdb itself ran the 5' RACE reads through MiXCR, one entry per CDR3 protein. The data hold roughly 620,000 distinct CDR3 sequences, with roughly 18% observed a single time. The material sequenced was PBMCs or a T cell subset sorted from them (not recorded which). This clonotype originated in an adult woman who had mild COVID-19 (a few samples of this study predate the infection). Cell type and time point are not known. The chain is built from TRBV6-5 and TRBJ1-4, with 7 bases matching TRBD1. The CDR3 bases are TGTGCCAGCAGTTCAAAAATACAGGGGATCGGTGAAAAACTGTTTTTT. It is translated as CASSSKIQGIGEKLFF.